The rows below give T cell receptor beta chains drawn from one sample of a study of T cells after yellow fever vaccination. TCRdb independently ran MiXCR on the 5' RACE reads; one entry per CDR3 protein. The profile covers approximately 550,000 distinct CDR3 sequences, with 15% to 20% appearing a single time and roughly an eighth taken by the ten largest. Sequencing was performed on PBMCs, taken 15 days after the yellow fever booster vaccination. The receptors come from a man younger than 45 who received the YFV17D yellow fever vaccine. Both conserved end residues are part of each CDR3. The D gene is left open where the match is weak. Only some rows state a clone size, as once, few, many or a class for expanded clones.

V	J	size	length	D	CDR3	DNA
TRBV11-2	TRBJ2-6	-	16	-	CASSLVARVGANVLTF	TGTGCCAGCAGCTTAGTGGCTCGGGTAGGGGCCAACGTCCTGACTTTC
TRBV5-1	TRBJ2-1	-	15	TRBD1	CASSLSGTGDNEQFF	TGCGCCAGCAGCTTGTCCGGGACAGGTGACAATGAGCAGTTCTTC
TRBV5-1	TRBJ2-1	-	12	-	CASHLTPDEQFF	TGCGCCAGCCATTTAACGCCCGATGAGCAGTTCTTC
TRBV28	TRBJ2-1	-	16	-	CASVSGHSHPYNEQFF	TGTGCCAGCGTATCGGGACATTCACACCCCTACAATGAGCAGTTCTTC
TRBV19	TRBJ1-1	-	14	TRBD1	CASSKRQGWTEAFF	TGTGCCAGTAGTAAAAGACAGGGGTGGACTGAAGCTTTCTTT
TRBV5-1	TRBJ2-7	few	13	-	CASSPSGDYEQYF	TGCGCCAGCAGCCCGTCAGGGGACTACGAGCAGTACTTC
TRBV20-1	TRBJ2-3	few	9	-	CSAGDTQYF	TGCAGTGCGGGGGATACGCAGTATTTT
TRBV18	TRBJ1-6	few	15	-	CASSLQAGDNSPLHF	TGTGCCAGCTCCCTGCAGGCGGGGGATAATTCACCCCTCCACTTT
TRBV9	TRBJ2-5	-	15	TRBD2	CASSSRLAAKETQYF	TGTGCCAGCAGCTCCCGACTAGCGGCCAAGGAGACCCAGTACTTC
TRBV6-1	TRBJ1-2	few	14	-	CASIQRGGNYGYTF	TGTGCCAGCATCCAGAGGGGCGGAAACTATGGCTACACCTTC
TRBV11-1	TRBJ2-2	-	19	-	CASSFRGPPTGANTGELFF	TGTGCCAGCAGCTTCCGAGGGCCCCCTACAGGAGCGAACACCGGGGAGCTGTTTTTT
TRBV6-1	TRBJ2-2	-	13	-	CASSLKNTGELFF	TGTGCCAGCAGTCTTAAGAACACCGGGGAGCTGTTTTTT
TRBV20-1	TRBJ2-2	few	12	-	CSASGETGELFF	TGCAGTGCTAGTGGGGAAACCGGGGAGCTGTTTTTT
TRBV20-1	TRBJ2-1	-	15	TRBD2	CSAPRGSGSYNEQFF	TGCAGTGCCCCCCGCGGGAGTGGATCCTACAATGAGCAGTTCTTC
TRBV7-2	TRBJ2-7	-	15	-	CASSQFSGFSYEQYF	TGTGCCAGCAGTCAATTTTCAGGGTTCTCCTACGAGCAGTACTTC
TRBV5-5	TRBJ1-2	few	17	TRBD1	CASSLTGTGENNYGYTF	TGTGCCAGCAGCCTTACCGGGACAGGGGAGAATAACTATGGCTACACCTTC
TRBV4-1	TRBJ2-1	-	14	-	CASSQDRVSHEQFF	TGCGCCAGCAGCCAAGACAGGGTATCGCATGAGCAGTTCTTC
TRBV20-1	TRBJ1-1	few	14	-	CSARGKAGNTEAFF	TGCAGTGCTAGGGGGAAGGCAGGGAACACTGAAGCTTTCTTT
TRBV7-2	TRBJ2-7	few	15	TRBD1	CASSYFRDRAAEQYF	TGTGCCAGCAGCTACTTTCGGGACAGGGCGGCCGAGCAGTACTTC
TRBV6-1	TRBJ2-7	-	14	TRBD2	CASAWTSGKPEQYF	TGTGCCAGCGCTTGGACTAGCGGGAAACCCGAGCAGTACTTC
TRBV20-1	TRBJ1-6	few	14	-	CSALNPRDGSPLHF	TGCAGTGCTCTAAACCCCAGGGATGGTTCACCCCTCCACTTT
TRBV7-2	TRBJ2-6	-	13	-	CASSYSPANVLTF	TGTGCCAGCAGCTACTCTCCAGCCAACGTCCTGACTTTC
TRBV9	TRBJ1-5	-	13	-	CASSVGDAEPQHF	TGTGCCAGCAGCGTAGGGGATGCAGAGCCCCAGCATTTT
TRBV4-2	TRBJ2-4	-	16	TRBD2	CASSQQRGLAKNIQYF	TGTGCCAGCTCCCAACAGCGGGGACTAGCCAAAAACATTCAGTACTTC
TRBV12-3/TRBV12-4	TRBJ2-2	few	11	-	CASKMTGELFF	TGTGCCAGCAAGATGACCGGGGAGCTGTTTTTT
TRBV7-2	TRBJ2-7	few	15	TRBD2	CASSLSLADYYEQYF	TGTGCCAGCAGCTTATCACTAGCGGATTACTACGAGCAGTACTTC
TRBV27	TRBJ2-1	-	14	TRBD2	CASSSLAEWNEQFF	TGTGCCAGCAGTTCCCTAGCGGAGTGGAATGAGCAGTTCTTC
TRBV10-3	TRBJ2-5	-	12	-	CAISAVSETQYF	TGTGCCATCAGTGCCGTCTCGGAGACCCAGTACTTC
TRBV20-1	TRBJ2-2	few	14	TRBD2	CSAPSTSGYGELFF	TGCAGTGCTCCCTCGACTAGCGGTTACGGGGAGCTGTTTTTT
TRBV28	TRBJ2-3	few	11	-	CASSDLGTQYF	TGTGCCAGCAGCGATCTCGGTACGCAGTATTTT
TRBV5-1	TRBJ2-1	many	15	-	CASSLGPVSYNEQFF	TGCGCCAGCAGCTTGGGGCCGGTTTCCTACAATGAGCAGTTCTTC
TRBV7-2	TRBJ2-2	few	13	-	CASGLLNTGELFF	TGTGCCAGCGGCCTCTTGAACACCGGGGAGCTGTTTTTT
TRBV29-1	TRBJ1-2	few	13	TRBD1	CSAPGQGSYGYTF	TGCAGCGCCCCCGGACAGGGAAGCTATGGCTACACCTTC
TRBV18	TRBJ2-2	-	15	TRBD1	CASSPIQGATGELFF	TGTGCCAGCTCACCGATCCAGGGGGCCACCGGGGAGCTGTTTTTT
TRBV21-1	TRBJ1-5	-	12	-	CASSQQVIPQHF	TGTGCCAGCAGCCAGCAGGTTATCCCCCAGCATTTT
TRBV7-8	TRBJ2-1	many	13	-	CASSYRDYNEQFF	TGTGCCAGCAGCTACCGGGATTACAATGAGCAGTTCTTC
TRBV7-6	TRBJ2-1	few	16	-	CASSLQAGGSYNEQFF	TGTGCCAGCAGCTTGCAAGCGGGTGGCTCCTACAATGAGCAGTTCTTC
TRBV10-1	TRBJ2-1	-	10	-	CATRFDEQFF	TGCGCCACCCGATTCGATGAGCAGTTCTTC
TRBV11-3	TRBJ2-6	-	16	-	CASSKSQGFGANVLTF	TGTGCCAGCAGCAAAAGCCAGGGGTTTGGGGCCAACGTCCTGACTTTC
TRBV3-1	TRBJ2-5	-	12	TRBD2	CASRGGIETQYF	TGTGCCAGCAGGGGAGGGATAGAGACCCAGTACTTC
TRBV7-2	TRBJ2-7	once	15	-	CASSFKNSGSYEQYF	TGTGCCAGCAGCTTCAAGAACAGCGGATCCTACGAGCAGTACTTC
TRBV5-4	TRBJ2-2	-	18	TRBD1	CASSWNRDRVANTGELFF	TGTGCCAGCAGCTGGAACCGGGACAGGGTGGCGAACACCGGGGAGCTGTTTTTT
TRBV30	TRBJ2-2	-	14	-	CAWSLGLSTGELFF	TGTGCCTGGAGTCTAGGGTTAAGCACCGGGGAGCTGTTTTTT
TRBV6-5	TRBJ1-1	few	14	-	CASSYRALATEAFF	TGTGCCAGCAGTTACCGGGCACTAGCCACTGAAGCTTTCTTT
TRBV20-1	TRBJ2-7	-	14	TRBD2	CSANPGLAGDEQYF	TGCAGTGCCAACCCGGGACTAGCGGGAGACGAGCAGTACTTC
TRBV28	TRBJ2-1	few	16	TRBD2	CASSSPGAGGSNEQFF	TGTGCCAGCAGTTCCCCAGGAGCGGGAGGGAGTAATGAGCAGTTCTTC
TRBV24-1	TRBJ2-1	-	17	TRBD2	CATSESGTSGNYNEQFF	TGTGCCACCAGTGAATCCGGGACTAGCGGGAACTACAATGAGCAGTTCTTC
TRBV4-3	TRBJ2-1	few	13	-	CASSQGERYEQFF	TGCGCCAGCAGCCAAGGGGAGCGGTATGAGCAGTTCTTC
TRBV5-1	TRBJ2-5	-	13	-	CASTPGSLETQYF	TGCGCCAGCACTCCCGGGAGTTTAGAGACCCAGTACTTC
TRBV6-2/TRBV6-3	TRBJ2-6	few	15	-	CASSLDGTGANVLTF	TGTGCCAGCAGTCTTGACGGCACTGGGGCCAACGTCCTGACTTTC
TRBV29-1	TRBJ2-1	-	14	-	CSVEVPSSYNEQFF	TGCAGCGTTGAAGTGCCGAGCTCCTACAATGAGCAGTTCTTC
TRBV5-1	TRBJ2-2	many	14	-	CASSLALNTGELFF	TGCGCCAGCAGCTTGGCCTTGAACACCGGGGAGCTGTTTTTT
TRBV3-1	TRBJ2-4	-	14	TRBD2	CASSQGPSGQGGDF	TGTGCCAGCAGCCAAGGGCCTAGCGGGCAAGGCGGGGACTTC
TRBV5-1	TRBJ1-2	-	15	-	CASSLEITTVYGYTF	TGCGCCAGCAGCTTGGAGATAACAACGGTCTATGGCTACACCTTC
TRBV5-1	TRBJ2-7	few	17	TRBD1	CASSLNPVGQGANEQYF	TGCGCCAGCAGCCTTAACCCGGTGGGACAGGGGGCCAACGAGCAGTACTTC